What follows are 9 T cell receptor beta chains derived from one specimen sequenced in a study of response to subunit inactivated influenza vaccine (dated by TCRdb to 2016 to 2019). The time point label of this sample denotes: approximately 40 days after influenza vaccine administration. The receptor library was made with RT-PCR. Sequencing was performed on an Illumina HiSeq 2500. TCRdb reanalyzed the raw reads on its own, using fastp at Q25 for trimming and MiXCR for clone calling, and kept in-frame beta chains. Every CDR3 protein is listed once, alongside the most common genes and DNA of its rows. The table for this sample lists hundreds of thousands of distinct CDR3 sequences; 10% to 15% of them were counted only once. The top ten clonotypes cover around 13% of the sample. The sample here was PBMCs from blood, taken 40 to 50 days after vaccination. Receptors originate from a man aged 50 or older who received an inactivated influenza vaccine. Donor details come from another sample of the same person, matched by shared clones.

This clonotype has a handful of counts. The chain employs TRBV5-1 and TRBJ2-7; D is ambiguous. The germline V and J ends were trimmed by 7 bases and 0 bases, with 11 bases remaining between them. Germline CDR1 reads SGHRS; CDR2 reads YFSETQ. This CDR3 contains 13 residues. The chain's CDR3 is CASRPRSSYEQYF. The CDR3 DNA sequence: TGCGCCAGCCGTCCAAGGAGCTCCTACGAGCAGTACTTC.

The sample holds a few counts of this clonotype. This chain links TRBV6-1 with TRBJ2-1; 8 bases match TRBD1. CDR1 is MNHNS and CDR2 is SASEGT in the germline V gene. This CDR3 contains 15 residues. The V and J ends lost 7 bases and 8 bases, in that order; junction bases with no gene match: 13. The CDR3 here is CASINRQGPVHEQFF. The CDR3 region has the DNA TGTGCCAGCATCAATCGACAGGGGCCGGTGCATGAGCAGTTCTTC.

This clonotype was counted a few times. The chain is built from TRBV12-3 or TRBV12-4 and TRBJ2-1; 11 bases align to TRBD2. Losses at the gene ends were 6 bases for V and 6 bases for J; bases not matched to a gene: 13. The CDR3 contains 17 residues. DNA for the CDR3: TGTGCCAGCAGAAAAAGACCCGGGACTAGCGGATCCAATGAGCAGTTCTTC. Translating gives CASRKRPGTSGSNEQFF.

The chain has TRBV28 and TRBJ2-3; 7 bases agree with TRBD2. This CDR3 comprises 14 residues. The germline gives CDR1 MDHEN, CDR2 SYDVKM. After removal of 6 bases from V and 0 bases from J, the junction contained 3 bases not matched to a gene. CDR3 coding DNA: TGTGCCAGCAGGGATAGCGGGAGCACAGATACGCAGTATTTT. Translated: CASRDSGSTDTQYF.

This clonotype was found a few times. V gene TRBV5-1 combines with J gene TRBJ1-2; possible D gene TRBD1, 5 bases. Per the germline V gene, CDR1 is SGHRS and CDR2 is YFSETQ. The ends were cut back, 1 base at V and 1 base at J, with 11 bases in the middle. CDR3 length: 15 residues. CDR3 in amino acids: CASSLRPGHNYGYTF. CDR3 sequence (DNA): TGCGCCAGCAGCTTGCGTCCCGGACATAACTATGGCTACACCTTC.

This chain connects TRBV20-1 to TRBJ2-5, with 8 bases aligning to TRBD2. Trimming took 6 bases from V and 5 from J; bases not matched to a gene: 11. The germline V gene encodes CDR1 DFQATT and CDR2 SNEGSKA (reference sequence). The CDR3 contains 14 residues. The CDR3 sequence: CSASPGGPRETQYF. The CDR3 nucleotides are TGCAGTGCCAGCCCGGGGGGGCCCCGGGAGACCCAGTACTTC.

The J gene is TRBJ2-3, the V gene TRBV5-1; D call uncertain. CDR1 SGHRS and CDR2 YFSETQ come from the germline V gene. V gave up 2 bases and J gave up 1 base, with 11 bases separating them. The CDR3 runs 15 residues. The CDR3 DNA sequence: TGCGCCAGCAGCTTAATTTCGGGCGGCACAGATACGCAGTATTTT. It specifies CASSLISGGTDTQYF.

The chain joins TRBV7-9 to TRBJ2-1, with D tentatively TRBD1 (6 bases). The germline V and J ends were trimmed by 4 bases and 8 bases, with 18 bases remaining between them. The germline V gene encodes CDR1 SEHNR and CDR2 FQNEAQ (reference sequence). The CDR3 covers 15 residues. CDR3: CASSSGSTGSDEQFF. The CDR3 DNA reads TGTGCCAGCAGCTCAGGGTCCACAGGGAGTGATGAGCAGTTCTTC.

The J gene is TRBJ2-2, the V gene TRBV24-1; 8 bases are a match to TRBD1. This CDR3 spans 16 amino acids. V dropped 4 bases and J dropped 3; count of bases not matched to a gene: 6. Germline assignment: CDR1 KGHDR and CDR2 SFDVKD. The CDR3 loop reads CATSDSDRAHTGELFF. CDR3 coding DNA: TGTGCCACCAGTGACTCGGACAGGGCCCACACCGGGGAGCTGTTTTTT.